This entry describes one T cell receptor (beta chain). What it binds is not known. The data are from a study of cytomegalovirus exposure and HLA in healthy donors. Whole-study findings and limits: A likely sequencing artifact accounted for one observed cluster of highly shared sequence variants.

13 Jbeta primers and 60 Vbeta primers were used for the PCR. The protocol was immunoSEQ multiplex PCR, while the TCRdb copy is restricted to in-frame clones and leaves out a portion. The sample has some 200,000 clones, about 83% seen once; the top ten hold about 2.6%. The sequence was obtained from a female donor in good health and CMV-seronegative. Sequencing was carried out using PBMCs.

The CDR3 DNA sequence: TGTGCCAGCAGCCGGACAACAGGGGGAGTGAACACCGGGGAGCTGTTTTTT. Protein product: CASSRTTGGVNTGELFF. The chain links TRBV7-2 to TRBJ2-2; 8 nucleotides align to TRBD1. This CDR3 region has 17 residues. Germline V gene data show CDR1 as SGHTA and CDR2 as FQGNSA. The ends lost 5 bases at V and 1 base at J; junction bases unmatched: 9.